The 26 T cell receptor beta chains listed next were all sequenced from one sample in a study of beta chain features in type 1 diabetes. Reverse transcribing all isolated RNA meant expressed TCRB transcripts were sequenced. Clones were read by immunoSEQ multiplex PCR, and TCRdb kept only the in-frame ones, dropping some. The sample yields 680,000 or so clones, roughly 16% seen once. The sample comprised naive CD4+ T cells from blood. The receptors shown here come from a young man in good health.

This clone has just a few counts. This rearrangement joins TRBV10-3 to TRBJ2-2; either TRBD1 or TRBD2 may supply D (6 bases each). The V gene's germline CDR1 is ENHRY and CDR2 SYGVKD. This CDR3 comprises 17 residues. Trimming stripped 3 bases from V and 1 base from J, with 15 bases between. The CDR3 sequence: CAISDGGRLGNTGELFF. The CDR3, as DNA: TGTGCCATCAGTGATGGGGGGCGCTTGGGGAACACCGGGGAGCTGTTTTTT.

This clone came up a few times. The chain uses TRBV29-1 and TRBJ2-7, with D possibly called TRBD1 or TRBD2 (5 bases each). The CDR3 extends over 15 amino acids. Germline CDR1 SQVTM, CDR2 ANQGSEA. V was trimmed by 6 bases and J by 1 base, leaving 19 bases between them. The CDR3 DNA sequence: TGCAGCGTCCTCAAAGCCGGGACGGCTTCCTACGAGCAGTACTTC. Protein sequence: CSVLKAGTASYEQYF.

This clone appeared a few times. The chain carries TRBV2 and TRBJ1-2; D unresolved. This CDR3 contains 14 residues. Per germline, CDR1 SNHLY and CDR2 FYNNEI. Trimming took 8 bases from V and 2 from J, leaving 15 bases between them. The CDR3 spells CASAKVNLNYGYTF. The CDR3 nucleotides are TGTGCCAGCGCAAAGGTCAACTTGAACTATGGCTACACCTTC.

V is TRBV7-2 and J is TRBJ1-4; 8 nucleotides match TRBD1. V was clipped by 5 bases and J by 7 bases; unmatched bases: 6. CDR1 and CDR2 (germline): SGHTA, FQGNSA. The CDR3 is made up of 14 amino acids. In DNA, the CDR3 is TGTGCCAGCAGCCGCACAGGGGGGACTGAAAAACTGTTTTTT. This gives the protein CASSRTGGTEKLFF.

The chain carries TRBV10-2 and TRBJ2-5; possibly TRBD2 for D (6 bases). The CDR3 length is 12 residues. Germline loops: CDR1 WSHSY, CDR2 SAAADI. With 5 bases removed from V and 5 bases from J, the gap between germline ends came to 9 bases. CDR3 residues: CASSRERETQYF. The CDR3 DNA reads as TGCGCCAGCAGTCGGGAGAGGGAGACCCAGTACTTC.

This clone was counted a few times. The CDR3, as DNA: TGTGCCAGCAGTCTTGGTGATTCTGGAAACACCATATATTTT. Its translation: CASSLGDSGNTIYF. V and J are TRBV28 and TRBJ1-3; D not certain. The germline V gene has CDR1 MDHEN and CDR2 SYDVKM. Deletions cut 5 bases from V and 1 base from J, with 9 bases between. The CDR3 covers 14 residues.

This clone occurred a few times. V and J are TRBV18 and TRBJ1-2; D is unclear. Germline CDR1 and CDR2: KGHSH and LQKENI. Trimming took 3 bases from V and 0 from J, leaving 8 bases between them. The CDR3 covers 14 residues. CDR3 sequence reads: CASSPGAANYGYTF. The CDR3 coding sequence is TGTGCCAGCTCACCGGGAGCAGCTAACTATGGCTACACCTTC.

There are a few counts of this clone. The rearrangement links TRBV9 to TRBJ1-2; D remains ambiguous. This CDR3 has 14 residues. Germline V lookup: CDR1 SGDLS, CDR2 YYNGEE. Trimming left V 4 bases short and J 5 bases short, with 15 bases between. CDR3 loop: CASSPDRGEYGYTF. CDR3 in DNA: TGTGCCAGCAGCCCAGACCGCGGGGAATATGGCTACACCTTC.

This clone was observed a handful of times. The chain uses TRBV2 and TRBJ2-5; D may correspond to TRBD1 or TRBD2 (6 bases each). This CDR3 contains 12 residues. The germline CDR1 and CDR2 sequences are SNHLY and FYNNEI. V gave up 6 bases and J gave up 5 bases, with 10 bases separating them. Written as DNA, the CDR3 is TGTGCCAGCAGACAAGGGGGGGAGACCCAGTACTTC. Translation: CASRQGGETQYF.

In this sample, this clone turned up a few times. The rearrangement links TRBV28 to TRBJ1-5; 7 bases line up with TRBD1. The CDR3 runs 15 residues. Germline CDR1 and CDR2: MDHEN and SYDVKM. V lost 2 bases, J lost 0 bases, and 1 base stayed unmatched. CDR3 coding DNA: TGTGCCAGCAGTTTAGAGGGGGCTAGCAATCAGCCCCAGCATTTT. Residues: CASSLEGASNQPQHF.

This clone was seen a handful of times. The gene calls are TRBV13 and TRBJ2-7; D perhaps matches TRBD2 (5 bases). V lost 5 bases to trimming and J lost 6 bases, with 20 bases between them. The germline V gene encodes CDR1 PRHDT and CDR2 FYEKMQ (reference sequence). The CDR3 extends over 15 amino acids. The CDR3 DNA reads TGTGCCAGCAGCCCCCCGCCCCTGGCGGGCACCGAGCAGTACTTC. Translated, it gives CASSPPPLAGTEQYF.

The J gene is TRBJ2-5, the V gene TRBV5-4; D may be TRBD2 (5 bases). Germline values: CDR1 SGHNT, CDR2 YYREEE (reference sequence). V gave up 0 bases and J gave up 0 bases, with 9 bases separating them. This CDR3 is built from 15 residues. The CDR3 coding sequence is TGTGCCAGCAGCTTGGGAGGGCATAACCAAGAGACCCAGTACTTC. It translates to CASSLGGHNQETQYF.

The CDR3 spells CASSITGGYNEQFF. DNA for the CDR3: TGTGCCAGTAGTATAACGGGGGGGTACAATGAGCAGTTCTTC. The chain is built from TRBV19 and TRBJ2-1; the match to TRBD2 covers 8 bases. Germline V lookup: CDR1 LNHDA, CDR2 SQIVND (reference sequence). The CDR3 spans 14 residues. V gave up 2 bases and J gave up 4 bases; unmatched junction bases: 1.

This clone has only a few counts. CDR3 in amino acids: CASSLRLAMVTGELFF. CDR3 nucleotide sequence: TGCGCCAGCAGCTTGAGGCTAGCGATGGTCACCGGGGAGCTGTTTTTT. This chain links TRBV5-1 with TRBJ2-2, with D possibly TRBD2 on 6 matching bases. Germline CDR1 is SGHRS and CDR2 is YFSETQ. V gave up 1 base and J gave up 4 bases, with 14 bases separating them. This CDR3 region has 16 residues.

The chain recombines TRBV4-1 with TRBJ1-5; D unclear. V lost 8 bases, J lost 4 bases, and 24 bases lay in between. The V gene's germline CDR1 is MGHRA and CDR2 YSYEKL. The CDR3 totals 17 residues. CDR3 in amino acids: CASGLSGQPLGNQPQHF. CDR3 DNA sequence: TGCGCCAGCGGACTATCCGGGCAGCCATTGGGTAATCAGCCCCAGCATTTT.

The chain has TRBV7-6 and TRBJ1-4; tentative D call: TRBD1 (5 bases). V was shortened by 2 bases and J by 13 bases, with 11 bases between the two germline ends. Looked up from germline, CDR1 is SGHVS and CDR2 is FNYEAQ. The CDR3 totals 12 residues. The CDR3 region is CASSLTRVVLFF. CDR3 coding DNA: TGTGCCAGCAGCTTAACCAGGGTGGTACTGTTTTTT. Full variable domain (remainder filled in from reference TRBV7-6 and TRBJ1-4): GAGVSQSPRYKVTKRGQDVALRCDPISGHVSLYWYRQALGQGPEFLTYFNYEAQQDKSGLPNDRFSAERPEGSISTLTIQRTEQRDSAMYRCASSLTRVVLFFGSGTQLSVL.

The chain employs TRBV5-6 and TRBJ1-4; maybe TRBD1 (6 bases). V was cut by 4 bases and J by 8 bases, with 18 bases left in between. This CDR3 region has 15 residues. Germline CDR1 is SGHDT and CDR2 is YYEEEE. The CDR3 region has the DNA TGTGCCAGCAGCCAGCGGGACACGGGGTTGGAAAAACTGTTTTTT. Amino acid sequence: CASSQRDTGLEKLFF. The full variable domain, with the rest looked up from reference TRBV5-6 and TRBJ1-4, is DAGVTQSPTHLIKTRGQQVTLRCSPKSGHDTVSWYQQALGQGPQFIFQYYEEEERQRGNFPDRFSGHQFPNYSSELNVNALLLGDSALYLCASSQRDTGLEKLFFGSGTQLSVL.

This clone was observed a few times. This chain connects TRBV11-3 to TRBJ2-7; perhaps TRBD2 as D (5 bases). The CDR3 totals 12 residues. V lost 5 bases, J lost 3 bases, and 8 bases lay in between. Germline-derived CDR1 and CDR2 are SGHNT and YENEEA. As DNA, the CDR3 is TGTGCCAGCAGCCGTCGGGGCTACGAGCAGTACTTC. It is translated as CASSRRGYEQYF. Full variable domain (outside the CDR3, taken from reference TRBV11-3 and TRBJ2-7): EAGVVQSPRYKIIEKKQPVAFWCNPISGHNTLYWYLQNLGQGPELLIRYENEEAVDDSQLPKDRFSAERLKGVDSTLKIQPAELGDSAVYLCASSRRGYEQYFGPGTRLTVT.

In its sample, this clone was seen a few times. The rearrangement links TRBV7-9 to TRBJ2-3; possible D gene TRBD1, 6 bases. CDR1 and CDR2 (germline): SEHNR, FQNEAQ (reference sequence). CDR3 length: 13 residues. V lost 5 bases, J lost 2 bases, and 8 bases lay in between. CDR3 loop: CASSRQATDTQYF. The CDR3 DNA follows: TGTGCCAGCAGCAGACAGGCCACAGATACGCAGTATTTT.

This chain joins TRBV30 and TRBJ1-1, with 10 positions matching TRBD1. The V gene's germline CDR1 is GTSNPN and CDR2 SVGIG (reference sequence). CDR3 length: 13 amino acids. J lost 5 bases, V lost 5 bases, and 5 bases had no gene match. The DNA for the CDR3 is TGTGCCTGGGCCCGGGACAGGGGAACTGAAGCTTTCTTT. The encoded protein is CAWARDRGTEAFF.

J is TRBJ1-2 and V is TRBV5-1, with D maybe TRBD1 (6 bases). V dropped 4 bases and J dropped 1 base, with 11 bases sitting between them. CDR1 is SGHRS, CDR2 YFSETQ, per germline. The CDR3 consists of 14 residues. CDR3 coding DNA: TGCGCCAGCAGCCGGACAGAACTTAACTATGGCTACACCTTC. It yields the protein CASSRTELNYGYTF.

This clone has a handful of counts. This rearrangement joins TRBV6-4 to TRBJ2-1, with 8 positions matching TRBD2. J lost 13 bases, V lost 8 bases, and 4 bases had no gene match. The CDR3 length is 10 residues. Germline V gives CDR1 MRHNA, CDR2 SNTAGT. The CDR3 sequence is CASRGGVQFF. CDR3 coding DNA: TGTGCCAGCCGGGGGGGCGTCCAGTTCTTC.

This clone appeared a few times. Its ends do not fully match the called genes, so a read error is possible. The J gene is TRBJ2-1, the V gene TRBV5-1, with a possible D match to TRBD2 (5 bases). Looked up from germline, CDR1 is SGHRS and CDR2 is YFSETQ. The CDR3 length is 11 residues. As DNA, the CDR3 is TGCGCCAGCAGCGTGGACGAGGGAAGGATCTTC. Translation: CASSVDEGRIF.

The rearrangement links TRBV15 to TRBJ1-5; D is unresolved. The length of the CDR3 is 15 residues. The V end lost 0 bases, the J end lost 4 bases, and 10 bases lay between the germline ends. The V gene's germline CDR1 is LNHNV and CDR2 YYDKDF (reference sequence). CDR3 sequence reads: CATSRDLVPNQPQHF. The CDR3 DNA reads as TGTGCCACCAGCAGAGATCTGGTTCCAAATCAGCCCCAGCATTTT.

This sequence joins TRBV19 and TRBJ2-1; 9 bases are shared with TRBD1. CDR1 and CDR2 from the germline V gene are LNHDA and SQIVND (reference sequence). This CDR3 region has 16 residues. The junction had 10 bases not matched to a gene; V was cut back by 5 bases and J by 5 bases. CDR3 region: CASSSPGQGIHNEQFF. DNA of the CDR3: TGTGCCAGTAGTTCACCGGGACAGGGCATACACAATGAGCAGTTCTTC.

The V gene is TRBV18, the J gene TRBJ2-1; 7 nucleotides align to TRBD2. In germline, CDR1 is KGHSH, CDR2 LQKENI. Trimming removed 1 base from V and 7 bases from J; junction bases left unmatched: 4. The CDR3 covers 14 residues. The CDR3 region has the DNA TGTGCCAGCTCACCACTCCATAGCGGGAATGAGCAGTTCTTC. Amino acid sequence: CASSPLHSGNEQFF.